What follows are 32 T cell receptor beta chains derived from one specimen sequenced in a study of vaccination effects on CD4 cells after COVID-19. Using viral peptide pools, the ViraFEST assay grew out antigen-specific CD4+ T cells prior to sequencing. CD4+ T cells were isolated after approximately 10 days of culture. Nucleocapsid antibodies were negative in the vaccine recipients, who had never had SARS-CoV-2 infection. Their antigens are not known. Clones were read by immunoSEQ multiplex PCR, and TCRdb kept only the in-frame ones, dropping some. Here the sample spans about 73,000 clones, about 79% being singletons. Sequences were derived from CD4+ T cells from PBMCs cultured with SARS-CoV-2 spike peptides, sampled before COVID-19 vaccination. The receptors were sampled from a human donor who received a COVID-19 vaccine.

A few counts support this clone. The chain recombines TRBV19 with TRBJ1-5; TRBD1 is a possible D gene (6 bases). CDR3 length equals 14 residues. V was cut by 9 bases and J by 1 base, with 13 bases left in between. CDR1 is LNHDA and CDR2 is SQIVND in the germline V gene (reference sequence). CDR3 in amino acids: CASAVGGSNQPQHF. The CDR3 DNA sequence: TGTGCCAGCGCCGTAGGGGGGAGCAATCAGCCCCAGCATTTT.

This clone was seen just once. V gene TRBV5-1 combines with J gene TRBJ1-1; D is undetermined. The CDR3 spans 14 residues. V was cut by 0 bases and J by 0 bases, with 6 bases left in between. CDR1 and CDR2 (germline): SGHRS, YFSETQ. The CDR3 sequence is CASSLADLNTEAFF. CDR3 DNA sequence: TGCGCCAGCAGCTTGGCAGATCTGAACACTGAAGCTTTCTTT.

V and J are TRBV6-5 and TRBJ2-2; no firm D call. Looked up from germline, CDR1 is MNHEY and CDR2 is SVGAGI. The CDR3 loop spans 14 amino acids. V was pared by 2 bases and J by 1 base, with 5 bases between. The CDR3 nucleotides read TGTGCCAGCAGTTACCAGGTGAACACCGGGGAGCTGTTTTTT. Its protein product is CASSYQVNTGELFF.

The V call is TRBV7-9, the J call TRBJ2-5; D uncertain. Between the trimmed V and J ends, which lost 5 bases and 5 bases, there was a span of 24 bases. The CDR3 extends over 17 amino acids. Germline CDR1 and CDR2: SEHNR and FQNEAQ (reference sequence). The CDR3 sequence is CASSPNLLTVSGETQYF. The CDR3 nucleotides read TGTGCCAGCAGCCCCAACCTCTTAACAGTGTCTGGGGAGACCCAGTACTTC.

The chain links TRBV2 to TRBJ2-1; TRBD2 aligns across 9 bases. This CDR3 contains 15 residues. V was pared by 4 bases and J by 6 bases, with 7 bases of the junction left unmatched. Germline V gene lookup returns CDR1 SNHLY and CDR2 FYNNEI. CDR3 DNA sequence: TGTGCCAGCAGTGTTCTGCGGGGGGGCCCCAATGAGCAGTTCTTC. Translated, it gives CASSVLRGGPNEQFF.

This chain links TRBV4-1 with TRBJ1-2; D gene uncertain. Germline values: CDR1 MGHRA, CDR2 YSYEKL. V was pared by 0 bases and J by 1 base, with 6 bases between. The CDR3 covers 14 residues. The CDR3 DNA is TGCGCCAGCAGCCAAGATCGGTATAACTATGGCTACACCTTC. Its protein product is CASSQDRYNYGYTF.

J is TRBJ2-7 and V is TRBV5-6, with 7 positions matching TRBD2. V lost 0 bases to trimming and J lost 6 bases; unmatched junction nucleotides: 9. The CDR3 covers 15 residues. Germline V gives CDR1 SGHDT, CDR2 YYEEEE. The CDR3 DNA reads TGTGCCAGCAGCTTGGCCTGGCCAGCGGGGCTCGAGCAGTACGTC. Translation: CASSLAWPAGLEQYV.

The chain links TRBV30 to TRBJ2-2; TRBD1 matches at 11 bases. Germline trimming cut 3 bases from V and 7 bases from J; bases unmatched to any gene: 10. Germline CDR1 reads GTSNPN; CDR2 reads SVGIG (reference sequence). The CDR3 loop spans 16 amino acids. The CDR3 here is CAWSGQGARIGGELFF. CDR3 sequence (DNA): TGTGCCTGGAGCGGACAGGGGGCGCGTATCGGCGGGGAGCTGTTTTTT.

This clone has only a few counts. This chain uses TRBV19 with TRBJ1-4; D ambiguous. V was trimmed by 6 bases and J by 7 bases, leaving 12 bases between them. This CDR3 contains 13 residues. Germline CDR1 LNHDA, CDR2 SQIVND (reference sequence). The CDR3 spells CASRSGYGEKLFF. The CDR3 bases are TGTGCCAGTAGGTCGGGATATGGTGAAAAACTGTTTTTT.

The V gene is TRBV5-4, the J gene TRBJ1-2, with a weak D call TRBD1 (6 bases). CDR1 is SGHNT and CDR2 is YYREEE in the germline V gene (reference sequence). This CDR3 has 13 residues. The V end lost 4 bases, the J end lost 4 bases, and 11 bases lay between the germline ends. CDR3 sequence reads: CASSPDRFYGYTF. The CDR3 bases are TGTGCCAGCAGCCCTGACAGGTTCTATGGCTACACCTTC.

This chain uses TRBV30 with TRBJ1-5; D is possibly TRBD1 (6 bases). The CDR3 contains 15 residues. The germline gives CDR1 GTSNPN, CDR2 SVGIG (reference sequence). Trimming cost V 3 bases and J 0 bases, with 12 bases left between them. The CDR3 nucleotides read TGTGCCTGGAGACCTCAGGGGAATAGCAATCAGCCCCAGCATTTT. This encodes CAWRPQGNSNQPQHF.

The chain is built from TRBV30 and TRBJ2-1; D possibly uses TRBD1 or TRBD2 (5 bases each). The CDR3 spans 17 residues. Trimming removed 0 bases from V and 0 bases from J, with 15 bases in between. The germline V gene encodes CDR1 GTSNPN and CDR2 SVGIG (reference sequence). This CDR3 is CAWSVRLWGSSYNEQFF. The DNA for the CDR3 is TGTGCCTGGAGTGTACGTCTCTGGGGGAGCTCCTACAATGAGCAGTTCTTC.

This clone was seen a single time. The chain is built from TRBV28 and TRBJ1-1; 7 nucleotides match TRBD1. Germline V gene sequence: CDR1 MDHEN, CDR2 SYDVKM. The CDR3 spans 13 residues. The trim removed 4 bases at V and 7 bases at J, leaving 6 bases unmatched. CDR3 DNA sequence: TGTGCCAGCAGTTCCCTGACAGGGCTTGAAGCTTTCTTT. Amino acids: CASSSLTGLEAFF. The variable domain in full, completed from reference TRBV28 and TRBJ1-1, reads DVKVTQSSRYLVKRTGEKVFLECVQDMDHENMFWYRQDPGLGLRLIYFSYDVKMKEKGDIPEGYSVSREKKERFSLILESASTNQTSMYLCASSSLTGLEAFFGQGTRLTVV.

This rearrangement joins TRBV6-5 to TRBJ1-5; 8 nucleotides line up with TRBD1. The CDR3 extends over 15 amino acids. Germline CDR1 and CDR2: MNHEY and SVGAGI. J was trimmed by 4 bases and V by 6 bases; bases with no gene match: 8. The CDR3 region has the DNA TGTGCCAGCAGCAGCACGGGACAGGAGAATCAGCCCCAGCATTTT. Translating it yields CASSSTGQENQPQHF.

The rearrangement uses TRBV7-2 and TRBJ2-3, with no clear D. The V gene lost 4 bases and the J gene lost 4 bases, with 9 bases spanning the gap. Germline-derived CDR1 and CDR2 are SGHTA and FQGNSA. The CDR3 consists of 13 residues. CDR3 sequence: CASSSKAPDTQYF. CDR3 coding DNA: TGTGCCAGCAGCTCTAAGGCCCCAGATACGCAGTATTTT. Using reference TRBV7-2 and TRBJ2-3 for the parts outside the CDR3, the full variable domain is GAGVSQSPSNKVTEKGKDVELRCDPISGHTALYWYRQSLGQGLEFLIYFQGNSAPDKSGLPSDRFSAERTGGSVSTLTIQRTQQEDSAVYLCASSSKAPDTQYFGPGTRLTVL.

This clone appeared a single time. CDR3 residues: CASSVGTAQETQYF. The CDR3 nucleotides read TGCGCCAGCAGCGTCGGGACAGCACAAGAGACCCAGTACTTC. The gene calls are TRBV5-1 and TRBJ2-5; 7 nucleotides match TRBD1. Trimming at V came to 4 bases and at J to 2 bases, leaving 5 bases not matched to a gene. In germline, CDR1 is SGHRS, CDR2 YFSETQ. The CDR3 is made up of 14 amino acids.

This clone was recorded once. This chain's CDR3 is CAWSGGTKNIQYF. The CDR3 nucleotides read TGTGCCTGGAGCGGGGGGACCAAAAACATTCAGTACTTC. The rearrangement joins TRBV30 to TRBJ2-4; 7 positions agree with TRBD2. The J segment lost 2 bases and the V segment lost 3 bases, leaving 1 base of the junction unmatched. This CDR3 region has 13 residues. CDR1 is GTSNPN, CDR2 SVGIG, per germline (reference sequence).

The V call is TRBV19, the J call TRBJ2-1, with TRBD2 as a possible D gene (6 bases). The germline CDR1 and CDR2 sequences are LNHDA and SQIVND (reference sequence). This CDR3 is built from 16 residues. Trimming cost V 6 bases and J 0 bases, with 15 bases left between them. As DNA, the CDR3 is TGTGCCAGTAGCCATAAGCGGGTTAGCTCCTACAATGAGCAGTTCTTC. This sequence encodes CASSHKRVSSYNEQFF.

This chain uses TRBV18 with TRBJ1-1; 8 bases are shared with TRBD1. With V trimmed by 4 bases and J by 3 bases, 7 bases remained unmatched. The CDR3 runs 15 residues. Germline V gene lookup returns CDR1 KGHSH and CDR2 LQKENI. The CDR3 nucleotides read TGTGCCAGCTCACGTCGGACAGGGCAGGACACTGAAGCTTTCTTT. This codes for CASSRRTGQDTEAFF.

The genes are TRBV18 and TRBJ1-4; D is unresolved. CDR3 length equals 13 residues. The germline gives CDR1 KGHSH, CDR2 LQKENI. Trimming shortened V by 3 bases and J by 4 bases, and 6 bases separated the two germline ends. The CDR3 nucleotides read TGTGCCAGCTCACCTGGGTTTAATGAAAAACTGTTTTTT. It is translated as CASSPGFNEKLFF.

This clone came up once. The V and J genes are TRBV6-6 and TRBJ1-2; TRBD1 aligns across 8 bases. V gave up 0 bases and J gave up 6 bases; unmatched junction bases: 6. There are 15 residues in the CDR3. Germline V gene data show CDR1 as MNHNY and CDR2 as SVGAGI (reference sequence). This chain's CDR3 is CASSYSKQGGDGYTF. In DNA form, the CDR3 reads TGTGCCAGCAGTTACTCGAAACAGGGGGGGGATGGCTACACCTTC.

The chain links TRBV6-4 to TRBJ1-5; possible D gene TRBD1, 6 bases. This CDR3 contains 17 residues. From germline, CDR1 is MRHNA and CDR2 SNTAGT. Trimming stripped 4 bases from V and 5 bases from J, with 21 bases between. The CDR3 region is CASSVRLARGPHQPQHF. CDR3 sequence (DNA): TGTGCCAGCAGTGTAAGGTTAGCCAGGGGTCCCCATCAGCCCCAGCATTTT.

The J gene is TRBJ1-5, the V gene TRBV7-9, with D perhaps matching TRBD1 (5 bases). V lost 1 base to trimming and J lost 7 bases, with 11 bases between them. CDR1 SEHNR and CDR2 FQNEAQ come from the germline V gene (reference sequence). CDR3 length: 14 residues. In nucleotides, the CDR3 is TGTGCCAGCAGCTTAGGGTGGGGGGGGCAGCCCCAGCATTTT. Translating it yields CASSLGWGGQPQHF.

This clone turned up a few times. This chain uses TRBV5-8 with TRBJ1-2; TRBD1 might be the D (6 bases). The CDR3 loop spans 12 amino acids. Trimming took 4 bases from V and 4 from J, leaving 8 bases between them. The germline CDR1 and CDR2 sequences are SGHTS and YDEGEE. DNA for the CDR3: TGTGCCAGCAGCCGGACAGCCTATGGCTACACCTTC. Its protein is CASSRTAYGYTF.

Only a few counts were recorded for this clone. The genes are TRBV5-1 and TRBJ1-1; 8 positions agree with TRBD1. The trim removed 2 bases at V and 1 base at J, leaving 7 bases unmatched. The CDR3 totals 16 residues. CDR1 and CDR2 (germline): SGHRS, YFSETQ. CDR3 DNA: TGCGCCAGCAGCTTCCTACCCGGACAGGGGAACACTGAAGCTTTCTTT. As protein: CASSFLPGQGNTEAFF.

This clone occurred a few times. The rearrangement uses TRBV2 and TRBJ2-2, with TRBD1 as a possible D gene (5 bases). V lost 4 bases to trimming and J lost 3 bases, with 15 bases between them. This CDR3 region has 16 residues. Germline values: CDR1 SNHLY, CDR2 FYNNEI. CDR3 DNA: TGTGCCAGCAGTGTTAACAGGCCTGAGGACACCGGGGAGCTGTTTTTT. Amino acid sequence: CASSVNRPEDTGELFF.

This clone was recorded once. This chain joins TRBV7-7 and TRBJ2-5; D tentatively reads TRBD1 or TRBD2 (5 bases each). Trimming shortened V by 8 bases and J by 5 bases, and 21 bases separated the two germline ends. The CDR3 is 15 residues long. Looked up from germline, CDR1 is SSHAT and CDR2 is FNYEAQ (reference sequence). The DNA for the CDR3 is TGTGCCAGCTCACCCACGGGGCTAGCTATGGAGACCCAGTACTTC. Its translation is CASSPTGLAMETQYF.

This clone was observed once. The chain couples TRBV19 to TRBJ1-5; no clear D. Trimming cost V 3 bases and J 6 bases, with 9 bases left between them. The CDR3 spans 13 residues. From germline, CDR1 is LNHDA and CDR2 SQIVND (reference sequence). The CDR3 nucleotides read TGTGCCAGTAGTATCCAGAGTATTCAGCCCCAGCATTTT. This translates into CASSIQSIQPQHF. The whole variable domain, filled in from reference TRBV19 and TRBJ1-5, reads DGGITQSPKYLFRKEGQNVTLSCEQNLNHDAMYWYRQDPGQGLRLIYYSQIVNDFQKGDIAEGYSVSREKKESFPLTVTSAQKNPTAFYLCASSIQSIQPQHFGDGTRLSIL.

V and J are TRBV10-3 and TRBJ1-1; D is unresolved. Trimming removed 11 bases at V and 0 bases at J, with 13 bases between. Germline lookup yields CDR1 ENHRY and CDR2 SYGVKD. This CDR3 contains 13 residues. CDR3 sequence reads: CAVEREMNTEAFF. CDR3 bases: TGTGCCGTCGAACGGGAAATGAACACTGAAGCTTTCTTT.

This clone has just a few counts. The chain combines TRBV6-2 or TRBV6-3 with TRBJ1-1, with 9 bases fitting TRBD1. Germline values: CDR1 MNHEY, CDR2 SVGEGT. Trimming at V came to 2 bases and at J to 9 bases, leaving 7 bases not matched to a gene. The CDR3 spans 14 residues. The CDR3 bases are TGTGCCAGCAGTTACGGGGGACAGGGTGTCCAAGCTTTCTTT. Protein product: CASSYGGQGVQAFF.

Concerning this clone: One end of the junction is discordant with germline, which a read error may explain. V and J are TRBV18 and TRBJ2-2; D is uncertain. The germline V gene has CDR1 KGHSH and CDR2 LQKENI. This CDR3 is built from 15 residues. CDR3 DNA sequence: TGTGCCAGCTCATCACCTTCAACGAACACCGGGGAGCTGTTTTTT. It codes for CASSSPSTNTGELFF.

The chain has TRBV18 and TRBJ2-5, with 12 bases fitting TRBD2. Trimming took 6 bases from V and 1 from J; bases not matched to a gene: 3. The V gene's germline CDR1 is KGHSH and CDR2 LQKENI. This CDR3 has 15 residues. The CDR3 is CASSRLAGVQETQYF. CDR3 sequence (DNA): TGTGCCAGCTCGAGACTAGCGGGAGTCCAAGAGACCCAGTACTTC.